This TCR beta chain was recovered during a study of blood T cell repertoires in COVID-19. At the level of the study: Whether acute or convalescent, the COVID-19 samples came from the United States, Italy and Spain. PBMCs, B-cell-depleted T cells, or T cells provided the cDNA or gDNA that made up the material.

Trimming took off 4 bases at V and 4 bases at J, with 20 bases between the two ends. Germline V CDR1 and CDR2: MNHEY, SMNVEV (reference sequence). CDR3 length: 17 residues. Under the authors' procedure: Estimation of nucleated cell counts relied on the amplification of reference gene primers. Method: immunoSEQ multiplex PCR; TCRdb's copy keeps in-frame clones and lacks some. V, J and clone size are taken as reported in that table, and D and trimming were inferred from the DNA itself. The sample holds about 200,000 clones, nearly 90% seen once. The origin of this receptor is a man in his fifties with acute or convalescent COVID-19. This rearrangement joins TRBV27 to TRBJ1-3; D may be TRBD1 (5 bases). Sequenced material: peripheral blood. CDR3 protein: CASSSTLLRGGGNTIYF. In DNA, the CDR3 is TGTGCCAGCAGTTCCACCCTCTTGAGGGGAGGAGGAAACACCATATATTTT.